The source of this T cell receptor (beta chain) is a study of PD-1 blockade in classical Hodgkin lymphoma. V lost 6 bases to trimming and J lost 0 bases; unmatched junction nucleotides: 9. This CDR3 is 16 amino acids long. Germline-derived CDR1 and CDR2 are MNHNY and SVGAGI (reference sequence). About this clone: Its antigen is currently unknown.

The study's findings and limits: Causes of the repertoire differences remain undefined, possibly disease activity or prior therapy.

Every single patient, without exception, relapsed after autologous stem cell transplantation, and brentuximab vedotin exposure varied. Here immunoSEQ multiplex PCR was the method, and the copy in TCRdb shows in-frame clones only, minus some. The data hold around 96,000 clones, with roughly 83% observed a single time. The source material was peripheral blood mononuclear cells (PBMCs), sampled at baseline. The chain employs TRBV6-6 and TRBJ2-7; 9 bases match TRBD2. This TCR was recovered from a human donor with classical Hodgkin lymphoma. The CDR3 sequence: CASRQTSGQSSYEQYF. CDR3 coding DNA: TGTGCCAGCAGGCAGACTAGCGGACAGAGCTCCTACGAGCAGTACTTC.